Listed here are 24 T cell receptor beta chains from one sample, sequenced in a study of blood T cell repertoires in COVID-19. Clones were sequenced by immunoSEQ multiplex PCR, and TCRdb holds only the in-frame ones, with some missing. Of under 250,000 clones listed, about 83% are singletons. The source material was peripheral blood. These receptors were taken from a woman in her fifties or sixties with active or convalescent COVID-19.

The chain carries TRBV2 and TRBJ2-5; 8 nucleotides line up with TRBD2. Germline CDR1 and CDR2: SNHLY and FYNNEI. Trimming took 4 bases from V and 5 from J; bases not matched to a gene: 6. This CDR3 has 14 residues. CDR3 loop: CASSVLADGETQYF. The CDR3, as DNA: TGTGCCAGCAGTGTACTAGCGGATGGGGAGACCCAGTACTTC.

The chain employs TRBV6-4 and TRBJ1-1, with 9 nucleotides matching TRBD1. The CDR3 loop spans 16 amino acids. The V gene end was trimmed by 4 bases and the J gene end by 4 bases; junction bases not matched to a gene: 10. CDR1 MRHNA and CDR2 SNTAGT come from the germline V gene. This CDR3 reads CASSVVPGQGFTEAFF. DNA of the CDR3: TGTGCCAGCAGTGTAGTCCCGGGACAGGGATTCACTGAAGCTTTCTTT.

The table lists this clone with many counts. The chain is built from TRBV15 and TRBJ2-1, with 11 bases identical to TRBD2. The CDR3 is 15 amino acids. V lost 4 bases, J lost 6 bases, and 5 bases stayed unmatched. Germline CDR1 reads LNHNV; CDR2 reads YYDKDF (reference sequence). The CDR3 nucleotides read TGTGCCACCAGCAAACTAGCGGGAGATTTCAATGAGCAGTTCTTC. It translates to CATSKLAGDFNEQFF.

The rearrangement uses TRBV19 and TRBJ1-5; 7 bases line up with TRBD1. Germline V gene data show CDR1 as LNHDA and CDR2 as SQIVND (reference sequence). The junction had 3 bases not matched to a gene; V was cut back by 5 bases and J by 2 bases. The CDR3 is 14 residues long. CDR3 residues: CASSYGQGNQPQHF. The CDR3 DNA reads TGTGCCAGTAGTTATGGACAGGGCAATCAGCCCCAGCATTTT.

This chain joins TRBV7-9 and TRBJ1-5, with TRBD1 matching 10 bases. Germline CDR1 and CDR2: SEHNR and FQNEAQ (reference sequence). V lost 5 bases and J lost 4; bases outside the gene matches: 5. The CDR3 totals 15 residues. DNA for the CDR3: TGTGCCAGCAGCCCGGGACAGGGGAATAATCAGCCCCAGCATTTT. This codes for CASSPGQGNNQPQHF.

The rearrangement links TRBV19 to TRBJ1-3; D is possibly TRBD1 (6 bases). V lost 6 bases, J lost 4 bases, and 19 bases lay in between. The CDR3 covers 16 residues. Germline lookup yields CDR1 LNHDA and CDR2 SQIVND (reference sequence). DNA for the CDR3: TGTGCCAGTAGCCAACCTAGCCAGGGGATCGGAAACACCATATATTTT. This encodes CASSQPSQGIGNTIYF.

The chain links TRBV7-9 to TRBJ2-7, with TRBD2 matching over 9 bases. This CDR3 has 14 amino acids. Germline assignment: CDR1 SEHNR and CDR2 FQNEAQ (reference sequence). The J segment lost 4 bases and the V segment lost 5 bases, leaving 6 bases of the junction unmatched. CDR3 amino acids: CASSPGLAKYEQYF. The CDR3 DNA follows: TGTGCCAGCAGCCCAGGACTAGCGAAATACGAGCAGTACTTC.

The chain carries TRBV5-1 and TRBJ2-1; TRBD2 aligns across 7 bases. Germline values: CDR1 SGHRS, CDR2 YFSETQ. The junction had 3 bases not matched to a gene; V was cut back by 0 bases and J by 3 bases. The CDR3 is 15 residues long. CDR3 loop: CASSLESGVYNEQFF. As DNA, the CDR3 is TGCGCCAGCAGCTTGGAGAGCGGGGTCTACAATGAGCAGTTCTTC.

The chain couples TRBV7-9 to TRBJ1-1; 8 nucleotides line up with TRBD1. V was pared by 1 base and J by 5 bases, with 6 bases of the junction left unmatched. CDR1 is SEHNR, CDR2 FQNEAQ, per germline (reference sequence). This CDR3 has 15 amino acids. The CDR3 region has the DNA TGTGCCAGCAGCTTAGGTCAGGGGGCGAGTACTGAAGCTTTCTTT. It encodes CASSLGQGASTEAFF.

V usage is TRBV10-3 and J usage is TRBJ1-2, with 7 bases identical to TRBD1. The V gene's germline CDR1 is ENHRY and CDR2 SYGVKD. There are 16 residues in the CDR3. The junction had 10 bases not matched to a gene; V was cut back by 5 bases and J by 1 base. The CDR3 region is CAISFSTGEINYGYTF. DNA for the CDR3: TGTGCCATCAGTTTTTCAACAGGGGAAATTAACTATGGCTACACCTTC.

The V gene is TRBV15, the J gene TRBJ2-7; the match to TRBD2 covers 13 bases. Germline V CDR1 and CDR2: LNHNV, YYDKDF (reference sequence). The V segment lost 5 bases and the J segment 1 base; nucleotides outside the gene matches: 2. The CDR3 covers 15 residues. The CDR3 DNA is TGTGCCACCAGCGCGGGACTAGCGGGATCCTACGAGCAGTACTTC. Translating gives CATSAGLAGSYEQYF.

This chain uses TRBV24-1 with TRBJ2-5; 7 bases agree with TRBD2. Germline V gene data show CDR1 as KGHDR and CDR2 as SFDVKD. The V segment lost 2 bases and the J segment 3 bases; nucleotides outside the gene matches: 8. This CDR3 comprises 16 residues. The CDR3, as DNA: TGTGCCACCAGTGATTCGCTAGGGAGGGCTGAAGAGACCCAGTACTTC. Protein product: CATSDSLGRAEETQYF.

The CDR3 reads CASSLVASTSGRVPTGELFF. In nucleotides, the CDR3 is TGTGCCAGCAGCTTAGTGGCCTCGACTAGCGGGAGGGTCCCCACCGGGGAGCTGTTTTTT. V is TRBV7-6 and J is TRBJ2-2; 14 bases match TRBD2. The length of the CDR3 is 20 residues. The germline CDR1 and CDR2 sequences are SGHVS and FNYEAQ. V was clipped by 1 base and J by 4 bases; unmatched bases: 11.

The rearrangement joins TRBV19 to TRBJ1-6, with no clear D. V was pared by 7 bases and J by 0 bases, with 19 bases between. Germline V gene lookup returns CDR1 LNHDA and CDR2 SQIVND (reference sequence). The CDR3 totals 18 residues. CDR3 residues: CASTATPAHSSYNSPLHF. The CDR3 nucleotides are TGTGCCAGTACTGCGACCCCGGCACACAGCTCCTATAATTCACCCCTCCACTTT.

The rearrangement joins TRBV28 to TRBJ2-7; TRBD1 agrees at 7 bases. This CDR3 has 16 residues. The junction had 9 bases not matched to a gene; V was cut back by 2 bases and J by 2 bases. CDR1 is MDHEN and CDR2 is SYDVKM in the germline V gene. In DNA, the CDR3 is TGTGCCAGCAGTTTACGGGTGGCAGGGGGTCCCTACGAGCAGTACTTC. Encoded protein: CASSLRVAGGPYEQYF. Supplemented by reference TRBV28 and TRBJ2-7, the full variable domain reads DVKVTQSSRYLVKRTGEKVFLECVQDMDHENMFWYRQDPGLGLRLIYFSYDVKMKEKGDIPEGYSVSREKKERFSLILESASTNQTSMYLCASSLRVAGGPYEQYFGPGTRLTVT.

The rearrangement uses TRBV19 and TRBJ2-2, with 14 bases lining up with TRBD2. V lost 6 bases, J lost 4 bases, and 7 bases stayed unmatched. In germline, CDR1 is LNHDA, CDR2 SQIVND (reference sequence). The length of the CDR3 is 17 residues. CDR3 protein: CASRDGTSGRRTGELFF. The CDR3 coding sequence is TGTGCCAGTAGGGACGGGACTAGCGGGAGACGCACCGGGGAGCTGTTTTTT.

The sample holds one count of this clone. V is TRBV6-1 and J is TRBJ1-2; D is ambiguous. This CDR3 spans 15 amino acids. The V and J ends lost 3 bases and 2 bases respectively, with 13 bases between them. CDR1 and CDR2 (germline): MNHNS, SASEGT. The CDR3 sequence: CASSDPPGGNYGYTF. The DNA of the CDR3 is TGTGCCAGCAGTGACCCGCCAGGTGGGAACTATGGCTACACCTTC.

This clone was observed a handful of times. The V call is TRBV28, the J call TRBJ1-2; TRBD1 agrees at 11 bases. V dropped 4 bases and J dropped 6; count of bases not matched to a gene: 7. The CDR3 has 15 amino acids. Looked up from germline, CDR1 is MDHEN and CDR2 is SYDVKM. The CDR3 loop reads CASSSGTGGINGYTF. In DNA, the CDR3 is TGTGCCAGCAGTTCAGGGACAGGGGGAATTAATGGCTACACCTTC.

The J gene is TRBJ1-2, the V gene TRBV24-1; 8 bases agree with TRBD1. V trimming: 3 bases; J trimming: 4 bases; junction bases outside the gene matches: 12. Germline V gene data show CDR1 as KGHDR and CDR2 as SFDVKD. The CDR3 length is 17 residues. The DNA of the CDR3 is TGTGCCACCAGTGATAAGGCAGGGGGCAACAACCCCTATGGCTACACCTTC. This translates into CATSDKAGGNNPYGYTF.

J is TRBJ2-6 and V is TRBV29-1; 7 positions match TRBD1. This CDR3 has 13 amino acids. The V gene's germline CDR1 is SQVTM and CDR2 ANQGSEA. Losses at the gene ends were 5 bases for V and 4 bases for J; bases not matched to a gene: 2. CDR3 residues: CSVTGAGANVLTF. Written as DNA, the CDR3 is TGCAGCGTTACAGGGGCAGGGGCCAACGTCCTGACTTTC.

J is TRBJ1-4 and V is TRBV3-1 (or the pseudogene TRBV3-2); 9 nucleotides line up with TRBD1. Germline trimming cut 0 bases from V and 10 bases from J; bases unmatched to any gene: 9. The CDR3 spans 16 residues. Germline loops: CDR1 LGHDT, CDR2 YNNKEL (reference sequence). DNA for the CDR3: TGTGCCAGCAGCCAAGACGCCGGGACAGGGATAGGAAAACTGTTTTTT. Its translation is CASSQDAGTGIGKLFF.

The V gene is TRBV6-5, the J gene TRBJ1-2, with D possibly matching TRBD1 (5 bases). Germline CDR1 is MNHEY and CDR2 is SVGAGI. This CDR3 is 15 amino acids long. Trimming took off 4 bases at V and 4 bases at J, with 16 bases between the two ends. CDR3 bases: TGTGCCAGCAGTTTACGGGGGGAATCCCTCTATGGCTACACCTTC. This gives the protein CASSLRGESLYGYTF.

In nucleotides, the CDR3 is TGTGCCAGCAGTGCTCTTAGACAAGAGACCCAGTACTTC. It encodes CASSALRQETQYF. This chain uses TRBV2 with TRBJ2-5; D not resolved. V was cut by 4 bases and J by 2 bases, with 8 bases left in between. Germline V CDR1 and CDR2: SNHLY, FYNNEI. The CDR3 contains 13 residues.

The CDR3 region is CASSLKLQGETQYF. CDR3 in DNA: TGCGCCAGCAGCTTGAAACTACAGGGGGAGACCCAGTACTTC. J is TRBJ2-5 and V is TRBV5-1; TRBD1 agrees at 7 bases. The germline V gene has CDR1 SGHRS and CDR2 YFSETQ. Germline trimming cut 1 base from V and 5 bases from J; bases unmatched to any gene: 5. This CDR3 contains 14 residues.